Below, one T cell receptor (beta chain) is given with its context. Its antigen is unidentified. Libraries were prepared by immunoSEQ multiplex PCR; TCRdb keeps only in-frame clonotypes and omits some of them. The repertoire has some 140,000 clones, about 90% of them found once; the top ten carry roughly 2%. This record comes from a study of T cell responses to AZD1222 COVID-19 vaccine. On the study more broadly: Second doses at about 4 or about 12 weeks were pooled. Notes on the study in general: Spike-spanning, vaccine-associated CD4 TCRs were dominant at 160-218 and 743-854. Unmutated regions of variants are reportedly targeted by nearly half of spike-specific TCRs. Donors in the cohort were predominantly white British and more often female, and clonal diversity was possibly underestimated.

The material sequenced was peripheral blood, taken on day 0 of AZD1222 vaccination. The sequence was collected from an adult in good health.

In DNA form, the CDR3 reads TGCGCCAGCAGCGAAAACAGGGGAGGGATCACTGAAGCTTTCTTT. This codes for CASSENRGGITEAFF. The rearrangement joins TRBV5-1 to TRBJ1-1, with TRBD1 matching 7 bases. This CDR3 contains 15 residues. Trimming at V came to 4 bases and at J to 4 bases, leaving 10 bases not matched to a gene. In germline, CDR1 is SGHRS, CDR2 YFSETQ.